A selection of T cell receptor beta chains follows, all from one sample in a study of T cells in Graves' hyperthyroidism and ophthalmopathy. TCRdb re-derived calls from the multiplex PCR reads in MiXCR, one entry per CDR3 protein. The data hold approximately 430,000 distinct CDR3 sequences, with around 14% observed a single time. Sequencing was carried out using blood. These TCRs come from a woman aged 18-30 years with Graves' hyperthyroidism. CDR3s include the opening cysteine and the closing phenylalanine or tryptophan.

J gene,V gene,CDR3 protein
TRBJ2-1,TRBV18,CASSPPGPLYNEQFF
TRBJ2-7,TRBV13,CASSSLSYEQYF
TRBJ2-5,TRBV20-1,CSARVGRSQETQYF
TRBJ1-5,TRBV12-3/TRBV12-4,CASSIGGRQPQHF
TRBJ2-1,TRBV7-2,CASSLGSANEQFF
TRBJ2-1,TRBV28,CASSRSLQIRNEQFF
TRBJ1-4,TRBV3-1,CASTGPEREKLFF
TRBJ2-7,TRBV2,CASSGLAGGSARYEQYF
TRBJ2-7,TRBV28,CASRPSSGQGDPYEQYF
TRBJ2-7,TRBV5-8,CASAGQAYPYEQYF
TRBJ1-5,TRBV12-3/TRBV12-4,CASTTIRGDQPQHF
TRBJ1-2,TRBV6-1,CASSQRRGRRGYTF
TRBJ2-7,TRBV9,CASSRAPVWTYEQYF
TRBJ2-3,TRBV7-9,CASRRTSGGASLAAQYF
TRBJ1-1,TRBV28,CASSPPTAMNTEAFF
TRBJ2-7,TRBV27,CASSLGGMTYEQYF
TRBJ2-2,TRBV12-3/TRBV12-4,CASSLGGSTGELFF
TRBJ2-5,TRBV10-3,CAIARTSAGETQYF
TRBJ1-2,TRBV11-2,CASSPPTGARKGYTF
TRBJ2-3,TRBV6-2/TRBV6-3,CASTLRGSGGDTQYF
TRBJ2-1,TRBV2,CASSDPREGPRDEQFF
TRBJ1-1,TRBV5-6,CASTGQGRSTEAFF
TRBJ2-5,TRBV6-1,CASSAPGSEETQYF
TRBJ1-4,TRBV5-1,CASSSTVAGEKLFF
TRBJ1-6,TRBV30,CAWSAPPGQGSYNSPLHF
TRBJ1-2,TRBV12-3/TRBV12-4,CASSLGTSYGYTF
TRBJ2-5,TRBV7-3,CASSLTTGGVQETQYF
TRBJ2-3,TRBV10-3,CAISESERTDTQYF
TRBJ2-1,TRBV5-1,CASSQTGSEVNEQFF
TRBJ2-2,TRBV9,CASSEVVAAGELFF
TRBJ2-1,TRBV11-1,CASSLPETLNQPTLYNEQFF
TRBJ2-3,TRBV20-1,CSASGDTDTQYF
TRBJ2-3,TRBV11-2,CASSLGMRDTQYF
TRBJ2-2,TRBV20-1,CSARGYTGELFF
TRBJ2-5,TRBV10-3,CAISDSWGRETQYF
TRBJ1-1,TRBV18,CASSHKAGTGLENTEAFF
TRBJ2-1,TRBV12-3/TRBV12-4,CASSFDKTEQFF
TRBJ2-5,TRBV7-9,CASSLGGLAVQETQYF
TRBJ1-6,TRBV3-1,CASSQTDSPLHF
TRBJ1-5,TRBV6-1,CASHKDRTGNQPQHF
TRBJ2-1,TRBV12-3/TRBV12-4,CASTYGHRGSYNEQFF
TRBJ2-7,TRBV6-2/TRBV6-3,CATQLKWGDEQYF
TRBJ2-5,TRBV10-3,CAISGGSQETQYF
TRBJ2-2,TRBV19,CASSIFRTGELFF
TRBJ2-3,TRBV27,CASSLELAAVDTQYF
TRBJ2-7,TRBV4-1,CASSQNRSSYEQYF
TRBJ1-1,TRBV12-3/TRBV12-4,CASSNSEVLTEAFF
TRBJ2-5,TRBV6-1,CASSEFGVGETQYF
TRBJ2-1,TRBV7-9,CASRDSGEHNEQFF
TRBJ2-7,TRBV2,CASTISYEQYF
TRBJ2-7,TRBV7-8,CASSLRQYEQYF
TRBJ2-5,TRBV10-3,CAISESTVRETQYF
TRBJ2-7,TRBV28,CASSTTGSHSYEQYF
TRBJ2-1,TRBV30,CAWSGTSGESYNEQFF